This TCR beta chain derives from a study of shared clonotypes between healthy human individuals. Study-wide context: The study used three CD4 naive, three CD4 memory, two CD8 naive and one CD8 memory plate per donor.

Only in-frame clones appear in the TCRdb table, and some are missing; sequencing was by immunoSEQ multiplex PCR. The sample contains 2 million to 2.5 million clones, nearly 97% of which appear only once. Germline CDR1 is SGHRS and CDR2 is YFSETQ. The CDR3 is 18 amino acids. The J segment lost 4 bases and the V segment lost 1 base, leaving 11 bases of the junction unmatched. The V call is TRBV5-1, the J call TRBJ2-1; 10 bases fit TRBD2. Input material: naive CD4+ T cells sorted from blood. The sample's subset: CD45RA+ positively selected. This receptor was taken from a man between 18 and 35 years old in good health. The DNA for the CDR3 is TGCGCCAGCAGCTTGTTGGGTAGCGGGGGGTTTACTTACAATGAGCAGTTCTTC. As protein: CASSLLGSGGFTYNEQFF.